This T cell receptor beta chain appears in the sequencing data of a study of cytomegalovirus exposure and HLA in healthy donors. Germline loops: CDR1 KGHSH, CDR2 LQKENI. V dropped 2 bases and J dropped 0; count of bases not matched to a gene: 8. CDR3 length: 18 amino acids. Findings and limits, study-wide: Analyses of presence/absence relied on an assumption of roughly uniform sequencing depth across donors. In a later analysis, specific HLA alleles were associated with some 16,000 TCR beta sequences at a 0.05 false discovery rate.

A word on this clone: What it binds is not known.

The PCR employed 60 Vbeta primers together with 13 Jbeta primers. Method: immunoSEQ multiplex PCR; TCRdb's copy keeps in-frame clones and lacks some. The table lists about 190,000 clones, more than 60% of them singletons. The source is a young woman in good health and CMV-seropositive. What was sequenced was PBMCs. This chain joins TRBV18 and TRBJ2-1; 9 bases agree with TRBD1. This CDR3 is CASSPTGTGLGSYNEQFF. In DNA, the CDR3 is TGTGCCAGCTCACCAACCGGGACAGGGTTGGGCTCCTACAATGAGCAGTTCTTC.